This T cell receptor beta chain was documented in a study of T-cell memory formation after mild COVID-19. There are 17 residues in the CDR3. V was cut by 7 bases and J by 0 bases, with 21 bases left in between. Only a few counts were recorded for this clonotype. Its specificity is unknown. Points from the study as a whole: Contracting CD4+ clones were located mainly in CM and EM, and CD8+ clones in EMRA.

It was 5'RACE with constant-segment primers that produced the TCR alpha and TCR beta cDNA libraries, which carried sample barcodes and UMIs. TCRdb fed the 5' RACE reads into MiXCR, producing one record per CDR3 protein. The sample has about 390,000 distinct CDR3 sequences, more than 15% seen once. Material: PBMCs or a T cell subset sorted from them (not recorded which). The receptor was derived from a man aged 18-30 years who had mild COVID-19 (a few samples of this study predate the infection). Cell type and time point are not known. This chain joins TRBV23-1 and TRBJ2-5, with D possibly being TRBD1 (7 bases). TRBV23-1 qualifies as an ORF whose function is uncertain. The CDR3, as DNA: TGCGCCAGCACTTCAAGGCGGGACAGAGAGTACCAAGAGACCCAGTACTTC. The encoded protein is CASTSRRDREYQETQYF.